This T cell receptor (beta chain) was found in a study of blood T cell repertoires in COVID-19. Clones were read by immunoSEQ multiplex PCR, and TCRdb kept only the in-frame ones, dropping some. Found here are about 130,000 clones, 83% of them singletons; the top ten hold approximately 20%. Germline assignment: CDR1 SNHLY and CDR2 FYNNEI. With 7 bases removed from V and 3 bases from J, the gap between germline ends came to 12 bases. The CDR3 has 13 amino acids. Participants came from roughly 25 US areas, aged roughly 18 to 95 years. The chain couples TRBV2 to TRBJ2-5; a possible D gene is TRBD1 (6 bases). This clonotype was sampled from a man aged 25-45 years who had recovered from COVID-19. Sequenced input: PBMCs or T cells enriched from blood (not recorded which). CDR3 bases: TGTGCCAGCATTCAACCAGGGGAAGAGACCCAGTACTTC. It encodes CASIQPGEETQYF.